The present T cell receptor (beta chain) was sequenced within a study of T-cell memory formation after mild COVID-19. Study results and limitations: Largely, contracting CD4+ clones fell within CM and EM, and contracting CD8+ clones within EMRA.

5'RACE primed at constant segments yielded TCR alpha and TCR beta cDNA libraries bearing sample barcodes and UMIs. TCRdb processed the 5' RACE reads anew with MiXCR; each CDR3 protein has one entry. The sample includes about 420,000 distinct CDR3 sequences, under 25% of them seen just once. The CDR3 sequence is 16 residues long. With 5 bases removed from V and 4 bases from J, the gap between germline ends came to 17 bases. CDR1 is LNHDA, CDR2 SQIVND, per germline (reference sequence). As concerns this clonotype: The antigen is undetermined.

The clonotype originates from an adult woman who had mild COVID-19 (a few samples of this study predate the infection). Cell type and time point are not known. What was sequenced was PBMCs or a T cell subset sorted from them (not recorded which). The chain combines TRBV19 with TRBJ1-4; D perhaps matches TRBD1 (5 bases). CDR3 sequence reads: CASSPFRQLLNEKLFF. The CDR3 DNA follows: TGTGCCAGTAGTCCATTCCGACAGTTACTTAATGAAAAACTGTTTTTT. Drawing the rest from reference TRBV19 and TRBJ1-4, the complete variable domain is DGGITQSPKYLFRKEGQNVTLSCEQNLNHDAMYWYRQDPGQGLRLIYYSQIVNDFQKGDIAEGYSVSREKKESFPLTVTSAQKNPTAFYLCASSPFRQLLNEKLFFGSGTQLSVL.